Below, 16 T cell receptor beta chains from the same sample are listed, as sequenced in a study of response to subunit inactivated influenza vaccine. TCRdb independently ran MiXCR on the RT-PCR reads; one entry per CDR3 protein. Among around 760,000 distinct CDR3 sequences listed, 14% were seen once. The sequencing here drew on PBMCs from blood, taken 14 to 15 days before vaccination. The origin of the receptors is a man over 45 who received an inactivated influenza vaccine.

The chain recombines TRBV3-1 with TRBJ1-2; 8 bases are shared with TRBD1. The CDR3 loop spans 15 amino acids. V lost 0 bases to trimming and J lost 4 bases; unmatched junction nucleotides: 4. In germline, CDR1 is LGHDT, CDR2 YNNKEL (reference sequence). The CDR3: CASSQEGRGPYGYTF. In DNA form, the CDR3 reads TGTGCCAGCAGCCAAGAGGGCAGGGGGCCCTATGGCTACACCTTC.

In this sample, this clonotype turned up a few times. The rearrangement uses TRBV5-6 and TRBJ1-3; D gene unclear. The germline V gene encodes CDR1 SGHDT and CDR2 YYEEEE. The CDR3 covers 14 residues. The ends were cut back, 5 bases at V and 0 bases at J, with 9 bases in the middle. DNA of the CDR3: TGTGCCAGCAGGGGTGCCGGCTCTGGAAACACCATATATTTT. Amino acid sequence: CASRGAGSGNTIYF.

In its sample, this clonotype was seen a few times. The rearrangement joins TRBV28 to TRBJ1-4; 7 bases match TRBD1. The V segment lost 6 bases and the J segment 2 bases; nucleotides outside the gene matches: 6. The V gene's germline CDR1 is MDHEN and CDR2 SYDVKM. The CDR3 consists of 15 residues. The CDR3, as DNA: TGTGCCAGCAGCCCGGGGACAGAGACTAATGAAAAACTGTTTTTT. This codes for CASSPGTETNEKLFF.

V usage is TRBV6-2 or TRBV6-3 and J usage is TRBJ2-2, with 9 bases that match TRBD1. CDR1 and CDR2 (germline): MNHEY, SVGEGT. The CDR3 loop spans 16 amino acids. The V gene end was trimmed by 5 bases and the J gene end by 5 bases; junction bases not matched to a gene: 9. CDR3: CASSPSGDRETGELFF. The CDR3 DNA reads as TGTGCCAGCAGTCCATCTGGGGACAGGGAGACCGGGGAGCTGTTTTTT.

This clonotype appeared a few times. The CDR3 loop reads CAISSTSSAFNEQFF. The DNA for the CDR3 is TGTGCCATCAGTTCGACTTCTTCGGCGTTCAATGAGCAGTTCTTC. The chain recombines TRBV10-3 with TRBJ2-1, with D unresolved. Trimming removed 5 bases at V and 6 bases at J, with 17 bases between. The CDR3 consists of 15 residues. Looked up from germline, CDR1 is ENHRY and CDR2 is SYGVKD.

This clonotype was recorded many times. The chain couples TRBV28 to TRBJ2-7; the match to TRBD2 covers 7 bases. Germline values: CDR1 MDHEN, CDR2 SYDVKM. The CDR3 totals 14 residues. V dropped 2 bases and J dropped 2; count of bases not matched to a gene: 3. The CDR3 DNA sequence: TGTGCCAGCAGTTTAAGCGGGGCCACCTACGAGCAGTACTTC. Translated: CASSLSGATYEQYF.

The chain combines TRBV5-4 with TRBJ2-2, with D perhaps TRBD1 or TRBD2 (6 bases each). CDR1 is SGHNT and CDR2 is YYREEE in the germline V gene (reference sequence). The CDR3 totals 16 residues. Trimming shortened V by 4 bases and J by 3 bases, and 16 bases separated the two germline ends. CDR3 sequence reads: CASSRRAQGYTGELFF. The CDR3 DNA reads as TGTGCCAGCAGCCGGAGGGCTCAGGGGTACACCGGGGAGCTGTTTTTT.

The genes are TRBV11-2 and TRBJ1-4, with 8 positions matching TRBD1. The CDR3 is 15 residues long. CDR1 is SGHAT, CDR2 FQNNGV, per germline. J was trimmed by 4 bases and V by 3 bases; bases with no gene match: 4. The CDR3 here is CASSFGDRFNEKLFF. The CDR3, as DNA: TGTGCCAGCAGCTTCGGGGACAGGTTTAATGAAAAACTGTTTTTT.

This sequence joins TRBV7-6 and TRBJ2-7; 9 bases are a match to TRBD1. Trimming cost V 4 bases and J 6 bases; bases outside gene matches: 4. Germline assignment: CDR1 SGHVS and CDR2 FNYEAQ. The CDR3 loop spans 13 amino acids. CDR3 loop: CASSSTDRGEQYF. In nucleotides, the CDR3 is TGTGCCAGCAGCTCAACGGACAGGGGCGAGCAGTACTTC. The entire variable domain, with the rest obtained from reference TRBV7-6 and TRBJ2-7, is as follows: GAGVSQSPRYKVTKRGQDVALRCDPISGHVSLYWYRQALGQGPEFLTYFNYEAQQDKSGLPNDRFSAERPEGSISTLTIQRTEQRDSAMYRCASSSTDRGEQYFGPGTRLTVT.

The chain uses TRBV7-6 and TRBJ2-3; no clear D gene. The V end lost 2 bases, the J end lost 6 bases, and 6 bases lay between the germline ends. The CDR3 is 12 amino acids. CDR1 and CDR2 from the germline V gene are SGHVS and FNYEAQ. CDR3 region: CASSLSYDTQYF. The CDR3 nucleotides read TGTGCCAGCAGCTTATCATACGATACGCAGTATTTT.

This clonotype has a single count. The rearrangement links TRBV20-1 to TRBJ2-6, with D perhaps TRBD1 or TRBD2 (5 bases each). There are 14 residues in the CDR3. V was pared by 3 bases and J by 4 bases, with 10 bases between. Germline loops: CDR1 DFQATT, CDR2 SNEGSKA (reference sequence). This CDR3 reads CSASSGTGANVLTF. For the CDR3, the DNA is TGCAGTGCTAGTTCGGGGACCGGGGCCAACGTCCTGACTTTC.

This sequence joins TRBV6-5 and TRBJ2-1, with 14 positions matching TRBD2. The V segment lost 0 bases and the J segment 9 bases; nucleotides outside the gene matches: 7. Germline V gene sequence: CDR1 MNHEY, CDR2 SVGAGI. This CDR3 comprises 17 residues. The CDR3 DNA reads as TGTGCCAGCAGTTACTCGCCGGGACTAGCGGGAGTTCCTGAGCAGTTCTTC. This translates into CASSYSPGLAGVPEQFF.

The table lists this clonotype with a count of one. The V gene is TRBV7-6, the J gene TRBJ2-7; D tentatively fits TRBD1 or TRBD2 (5 bases each). Trimming pared 5 bases from V and 3 bases from J, leaving 14 bases between. The V gene's germline CDR1 is SGHVS and CDR2 FNYEAQ. The length of the CDR3 is 14 residues. The CDR3 bases are TGTGCCAGCAGCCCCGGGGCAAAGGTCTACGAGCAGTACTTC. This sequence encodes CASSPGAKVYEQYF.

This clonotype has just a few counts. The rearrangement joins TRBV12-3 or TRBV12-4 to TRBJ1-1; no reliable D call. This CDR3 region has 15 residues. Trimming cost V 7 bases and J 1 base, with 16 bases left between them. The CDR3 is CASTSRLQWNTEAFF. DNA for the CDR3: TGTGCCAGCACAAGCCGCCTACAGTGGAACACTGAAGCTTTCTTT.

This clonotype has a count of ten or more. V gene TRBV7-9 combines with J gene TRBJ2-2; D not resolved. The CDR3 contains 14 residues. V was clipped by 5 bases and J by 5 bases, with 12 bases between them. CDR1 SEHNR and CDR2 FQNEAQ come from the germline V gene (reference sequence). DNA for the CDR3: TGTGCCAGCAGCCCGCGGACCTTGACCGGGGAGCTGTTTTTT. Protein: CASSPRTLTGELFF.

This clonotype was seen only once. CDR3 in amino acids: CASSLVRVNEQFF. The CDR3 DNA is TGTGCCAGCAGCTTGGTCAGGGTCAATGAGCAGTTCTTC. The rearrangement links TRBV5-6 to TRBJ2-1; maybe TRBD1 (5 bases). Germline V gives CDR1 SGHDT, CDR2 YYEEEE. The V and J ends lost 0 bases and 6 bases respectively, with 7 bases between them. The CDR3 totals 13 residues.